The 9 T cell receptor beta chains below were found in one sample sequenced in a study of CD8 T cells in ankylosing spondylitis. Their antigen targets remain unknown. TCRdb re-derived calls from the 5' RACE reads in MiXCR, one entry per CDR3 protein. Seen here are approximately 440,000 distinct CDR3 sequences, 17% observed once, and the top ten hold around 0.92%. Whole-study findings and limits: A TCR beta motif of 7 or 8 highly homologous variants appeared characteristic of ankylosing spondylitis blood.

The sample consisted of blood, either unsorted or a sorted T cell fraction (not recorded which). Receptors were obtained from a male donor with ankylosing spondylitis.

The chain recombines TRBV5-5 with TRBJ2-1; perhaps TRBD2 as D (6 bases). The CDR3 runs 18 residues. V was cut by 1 base and J by 6 bases, with 23 bases left in between. Germline-derived CDR1 and CDR2 are SGHKS and YYEKEE (reference sequence). The DNA of the CDR3 is TGTGCCAGCAGCTTGAGGATCCCGATAGGAGGGGTAGGCAATGAGCAGTTCTTC. Translated: CASSLRIPIGGVGNEQFF.

This chain joins TRBV20-1 and TRBJ2-7; D might be TRBD1 (6 bases). CDR3 length equals 13 residues. CDR1 DFQATT and CDR2 SNEGSKA come from the germline V gene (reference sequence). Trimming shortened V by 5 bases and J by 0 bases, and 11 bases separated the two germline ends. The CDR3 region has the DNA TGCAGTGCTCCCAGGACAGACTCCTACGAGCAGTACTTC. It specifies CSAPRTDSYEQYF.

This clonotype was seen a few times. The chain joins TRBV3-1 to TRBJ1-2; D uncertain. CDR3 length equals 13 residues. V dropped 4 bases and J dropped 8 bases, with 14 bases sitting between them. Per germline, CDR1 LGHDT and CDR2 YNNKEL (reference sequence). The CDR3 bases are TGTGCCAGCAGCCCCACGGTGGGTGGAGGCTACACCTTC. Translated: CASSPTVGGGYTF.

The chain combines TRBV9 with TRBJ2-2; 7 bases line up with TRBD1. V was clipped by 0 bases and J by 2 bases; unmatched bases: 7. CDR1 is SGDLS and CDR2 is YYNGEE in the germline V gene. The CDR3 has 17 amino acids. The CDR3 DNA reads as TGTGCCAGCAGCGTAGCGGACAGGAGCACCAACACCGGGGAGCTGTTTTTT. Its protein product is CASSVADRSTNTGELFF. Full variable domain (remainder filled in from reference TRBV9 and TRBJ2-2): DSGVTQTPKHLITATGQRVTLRCSPRSGDLSVYWYQQSLDQGLQFLIQYYNGEERAKGNILERFSAQQFPDLHSELNLSSLELGDSALYFCASSVADRSTNTGELFFGEGSRLTVL.

This clonotype was seen a handful of times. The V call is TRBV9, the J call TRBJ1-4, with D unclear. The CDR3 consists of 14 residues. Between the trimmed V and J ends, which lost 1 base and 10 bases, there was a span of 14 bases. The germline V gene encodes CDR1 SGDLS and CDR2 YYNGEE. The CDR3 reads CASSVPPAGGKLFF. CDR3 nucleotide sequence: TGTGCCAGCAGCGTACCCCCGGCCGGAGGAAAACTGTTTTTT.

This chain uses TRBV19 with TRBJ1-4; 7 nucleotides align to TRBD1. This CDR3 spans 14 amino acids. V was pared by 10 bases and J by 3 bases, with 8 bases of the junction left unmatched. The germline V gene encodes CDR1 LNHDA and CDR2 SQIVND (reference sequence). DNA for the CDR3: TGTGCCACACGTCGACAGGGCGCTAATGAAAAACTGTTTTTT. Protein product: CATRRQGANEKLFF.

This clonotype has just a few counts. The chain uses TRBV3-1 and TRBJ2-4; D possibly matches TRBD1 or TRBD2 (5 bases each). This CDR3 comprises 11 residues. Trimming stripped 1 base from V and 16 bases from J, with 11 bases between. Germline loops: CDR1 LGHDT, CDR2 YNNKEL (reference sequence). The CDR3 loop reads CASSQGWDHYF. The CDR3 bases are TGTGCCAGCAGCCAAGGTTGGGACCATTACTTC.

The V gene is TRBV4-1, the J gene TRBJ1-5; TRBD1 matches 9 bases. The CDR3 contains 16 residues. Trimming took 5 bases from V and 4 from J; bases not matched to a gene: 9. CDR1 is MGHRA, CDR2 YSYEKL, per germline. The CDR3 sequence is CASSSSGTGQNQPQHF. In DNA form, the CDR3 reads TGCGCCAGCAGCTCGTCCGGGACAGGGCAAAATCAGCCCCAGCATTTT.

This clonotype occurred a few times. V gene TRBV20-1 combines with J gene TRBJ1-2; D is perhaps TRBD1 (5 bases). Trimming removed 6 bases at V and 4 bases at J, with 15 bases between. CDR1 is DFQATT and CDR2 is SNEGSKA in the germline V gene (reference sequence). CDR3 length: 13 amino acids. CDR3 in DNA: TGCAGTGCCGAATTGGGGGATAGCTATGGCTACACCTTC. Translating it yields CSAELGDSYGYTF.